The 3 T cell receptor beta chains listed next were all sequenced from one sample in a study of cytomegalovirus exposure and HLA in healthy donors. PCR amplification relied on 60 Vbeta primers (plus 13 Jbeta primers). Sequencing was performed with immunoSEQ multiplex PCR; in TCRdb, only in-frame clones are kept and a portion is missing. Of approximately 190,000 clones listed, over 80% are singletons. Sequencing was carried out using PBMCs. These receptors all stem from a man aged 35 to 55 in good health and CMV-seropositive.

This chain connects TRBV7-3 to TRBJ2-5; TRBD1 is a possible D gene (6 bases). The CDR3 totals 14 residues. Germline V gives CDR1 SGHTA, CDR2 FQGTGA. Trimming shortened V by 2 bases and J by 4 bases, and 11 bases separated the two germline ends. The CDR3 nucleotides read TGTGCCAGCAGCTTAGGGGGCGGTTCAGAGACCCAGTACTTC. The encoded protein is CASSLGGGSETQYF.

This clone appeared a few times. The V gene is TRBV5-1, the J gene TRBJ2-5; 12 nucleotides agree with TRBD2. Germline V gene sequence: CDR1 SGHRS, CDR2 YFSETQ. The CDR3 sequence is 16 residues long. V lost 0 bases to trimming and J lost 2 bases; unmatched junction nucleotides: 2. The DNA of the CDR3 is TGCGCCAGCAGCTTGGGGACTAGCGGGGTACAAGAGACCCAGTACTTC. Translated, it gives CASSLGTSGVQETQYF.

This clone has just one count. The V and J genes are TRBV19 and TRBJ2-7, with D perhaps TRBD2 (6 bases). Germline values: CDR1 LNHDA, CDR2 SQIVND (reference sequence). With 2 bases removed from V and 6 bases from J, the gap between germline ends came to 26 bases. The CDR3 covers 18 residues. The CDR3 region is CASSILGGASQLRAEQYF. The CDR3 nucleotides read TGTGCCAGTAGTATATTGGGCGGGGCTAGTCAGTTGAGAGCCGAGCAGTACTTC.